The source of this T cell receptor (beta chain) is a study of graft-versus-host responses after intestinal transplantation. Across the study: Recipients obtained multivisceral, liver-intestinal, or isolated intestinal transplants. All of the recipients had induction that used anti-thymocyte globulin, then tacrolimus and steroids for about 3 years. Regarding the study as a whole: Recipient-marrow GvH clones were detected, some having first appeared in ileum or blood.

Clones were sequenced by immunoSEQ multiplex PCR, and TCRdb holds only the in-frame ones, with some missing. The sample lists 90,000 to 130,000 clones; 85% to 95% were seen once. This clone appeared a single time. Its antigen is still unknown. Germline V gene data show CDR1 as MGHDK and CDR2 as SYGVNS. CDR3 length equals 14 residues. The ends were cut back, 3 bases at V and 5 bases at J, with 8 bases in the middle. The chain uses TRBV25-1 and TRBJ2-6; D is uncertain. The sequence derives from a human donor who was the organ donor for an intestinal transplant. Source: unstimulated CD8+ T cells sorted from spleen or lymph node cells, taken before transplant. For the CDR3, the DNA is TGTGCCAGCAGTGACGACTCGTGGGCCAACGTCCTGACTTTC. This sequence encodes CASSDDSWANVLTF. Variable domain in full (rest from reference TRBV25-1 and TRBJ2-6): EADIYQTPRYLVIGTGKKITLECSQTMGHDKMYWYQQDPGMELHLIHYSYGVNSTEKGDLSSESTVSRIRTEHFPLTLESARPSHTSQYLCASSDDSWANVLTFGAGSRLTVL.